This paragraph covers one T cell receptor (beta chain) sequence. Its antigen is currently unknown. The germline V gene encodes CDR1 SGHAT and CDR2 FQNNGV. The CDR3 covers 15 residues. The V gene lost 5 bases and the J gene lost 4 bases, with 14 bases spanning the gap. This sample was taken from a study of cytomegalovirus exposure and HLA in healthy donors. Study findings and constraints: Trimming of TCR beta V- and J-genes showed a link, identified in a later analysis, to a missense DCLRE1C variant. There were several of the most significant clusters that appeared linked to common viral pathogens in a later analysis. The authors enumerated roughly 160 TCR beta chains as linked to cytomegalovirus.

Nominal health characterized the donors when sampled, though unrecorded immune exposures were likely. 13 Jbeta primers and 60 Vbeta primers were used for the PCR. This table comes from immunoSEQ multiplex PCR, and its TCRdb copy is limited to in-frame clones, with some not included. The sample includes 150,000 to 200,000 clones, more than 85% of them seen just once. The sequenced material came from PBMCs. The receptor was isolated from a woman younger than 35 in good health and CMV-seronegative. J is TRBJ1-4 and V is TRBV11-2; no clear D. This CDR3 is CASSAQMTRNEKLFF. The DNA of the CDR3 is TGTGCCAGCAGCGCACAGATGACCCGTAATGAAAAACTGTTTTTT. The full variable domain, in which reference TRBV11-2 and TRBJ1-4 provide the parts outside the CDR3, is EAGVAQSPRYKIIEKRQSVAFWCNPISGHATLYWYQQILGQGPKLLIQFQNNGVVDDSQLPKDRFSAERLKGVDSTLKIQPAKLEDSAVYLCASSAQMTRNEKLFFGSGTQLSVL.